The 24 T cell receptor beta chains given below trace back to one sample, sequenced in a study of cytomegalovirus exposure and HLA in healthy donors. PCR employed 60 Vbeta and 13 Jbeta primers. Only in-frame clones appear in the TCRdb table, and some are missing; sequencing was by immunoSEQ multiplex PCR. The sample includes 85,000 to 100,000 clones, roughly 80% seen only once; the top ten take about 1.2%. Material for sequencing was PBMCs. Source of these receptors: a girl aged 2 to 9 in good health and CMV-seropositive.

V gene TRBV6-5 combines with J gene TRBJ2-2; TRBD2 matches 14 bases. V trimming: 2 bases; J trimming: 4 bases; junction bases outside the gene matches: 0. The CDR3 has 16 amino acids. The V gene's germline CDR1 is MNHEY and CDR2 SVGAGI. In nucleotides, the CDR3 is TGTGCCAGCAGTTACGGACTAGCGGGAGGCACCGGGGAGCTGTTTTTT. Encoded protein: CASSYGLAGGTGELFF.

The chain has TRBV15 and TRBJ2-7; possible D gene TRBD2, 5 bases. Trimming pared 6 bases from V and 0 bases from J, leaving 12 bases between. Germline values: CDR1 LNHNV, CDR2 YYDKDF (reference sequence). The CDR3 has 14 amino acids. The CDR3 DNA reads as TGTGCCACCAGGGCGGGCCCAAGCTCCTACGAGCAGTACTTC. Protein sequence: CATRAGPSSYEQYF.

This rearrangement joins TRBV25-1 to TRBJ2-1; D possibly corresponds to TRBD1 (6 bases). V lost 5 bases to trimming and J lost 8 bases, with 10 bases between them. Per germline, CDR1 MGHDK and CDR2 SYGVNS. The CDR3 is 12 amino acids. CDR3 region: CASSPGDHEQFF. CDR3 nucleotide sequence: TGTGCCAGCAGTCCAGGGGATCATGAGCAGTTCTTC.

CDR3 DNA sequence: TGTGCCAGCAGCCCACAGGGATCGTACGAAGCTTTCTTT. It encodes CASSPQGSYEAFF. This chain links TRBV11-2 with TRBJ1-1; D might be TRBD1 (6 bases). The V and J ends lost 5 bases and 8 bases respectively, with 15 bases between them. This CDR3 spans 13 amino acids. Germline-derived CDR1 and CDR2 are SGHAT and FQNNGV.

This rearrangement joins TRBV4-3 to TRBJ2-7, with 7 bases lining up with TRBD1. The CDR3 is 15 amino acids. V lost 0 bases and J lost 2; bases outside the gene matches: 4. From germline, CDR1 is LGHNA and CDR2 YSLEER. CDR3 residues: CASSQDSQGAYEQYF. The CDR3 coding sequence is TGCGCCAGCAGCCAAGATTCGCAGGGGGCCTACGAGCAGTACTTC.

The J gene is TRBJ1-4, the V gene TRBV23-1, with 10 bases aligning to TRBD1. Being an ORF, TRBV23-1 has a function that is uncertain. Trimming at V came to 8 bases and at J to 7 bases, leaving 31 bases not matched to a gene. CDR3 length equals 22 residues. The chain's CDR3 is CASGLTVICNVDRDRGAEKLFF. CDR3 in DNA: TGCGCCAGCGGCTTGACGGTAATATGTAACGTCGACCGGGACAGGGGAGCTGAAAAACTGTTTTTT.

V gene TRBV28 combines with J gene TRBJ1-1; tentatively, D is TRBD1 (5 bases). This CDR3 has 14 residues. Trimming removed 9 bases at V and 0 bases at J, with 14 bases between. CDR1 MDHEN and CDR2 SYDVKM come from the germline V gene. The CDR3 DNA sequence: TGTGCCAGTGGGACGGGAGGCCTGAACACTGAAGCTTTCTTT. Encoded protein: CASGTGGLNTEAFF.

The V call is TRBV7-2, the J call TRBJ2-7; D possibly corresponds to TRBD1 (5 bases). The germline CDR1 and CDR2 sequences are SGHTA and FQGNSA. Trimming cost V 7 bases and J 4 bases, with 17 bases left between them. The CDR3 contains 14 residues. The CDR3 spells CASTPGQGTYEQYF. DNA for the CDR3: TGTGCCAGCACCCCAGGGCAGGGAACTTACGAGCAGTACTTC.

The genes are TRBV6-5 and TRBJ2-7; possibly TRBD1 for D (6 bases). The CDR3 extends over 14 amino acids. Germline loops: CDR1 MNHEY, CDR2 SVGAGI. The V gene lost 1 base and the J gene lost 2 bases, with 9 bases spanning the gap. CDR3 sequence reads: CASSYFSGAYEQYF. The CDR3 DNA is TGTGCCAGCAGTTACTTTTCAGGGGCCTACGAGCAGTACTTC.

V and J are TRBV28 and TRBJ2-7; TRBD1 matches at 7 bases. V gave up 6 bases and J gave up 3 bases; unmatched junction bases: 5. This CDR3 contains 13 residues. Germline V gene sequence: CDR1 MDHEN, CDR2 SYDVKM. The CDR3 sequence is CASRKWDSYEQYF. CDR3 bases: TGTGCCAGCAGAAAGTGGGACAGCTACGAGCAGTACTTC.

V usage is TRBV5-1 and J usage is TRBJ2-1, with 7 nucleotides matching TRBD2. The CDR3 consists of 15 residues. CDR1 SGHRS and CDR2 YFSETQ come from the germline V gene. J lost 2 bases, V lost 3 bases, and 5 bases had no gene match. CDR3 nucleotide sequence: TGCGCCAGCAGCTCCCTAGCGGAAGCCTACAATGAGCAGTTCTTC. Translation: CASSSLAEAYNEQFF.

The rearrangement uses TRBV5-8 and TRBJ2-7; possibly TRBD1 for D (6 bases). V was cut by 4 bases and J by 6 bases, with 11 bases left in between. Germline CDR1 SGHTS, CDR2 YDEGEE. This CDR3 contains 12 residues. This chain's CDR3 is CASSPKGGEQYF. CDR3 nucleotide sequence: TGTGCCAGCAGCCCTAAAGGGGGCGAGCAGTACTTC.

The V and J genes are TRBV5-4 and TRBJ1-2; D gene uncertain. Germline values: CDR1 SGHNT, CDR2 YYREEE (reference sequence). The CDR3 consists of 12 residues. Trimming cost V 1 base and J 6 bases, with 7 bases left between them. The CDR3 nucleotides read TGTGCCAGCAGCTTGCCAGGCAATGGCTACACCTTC. This translates into CASSLPGNGYTF. The whole variable domain, filled in from reference TRBV5-4 and TRBJ1-2, reads ETGVTQSPTHLIKTRGQQVTLRCSSQSGHNTVSWYQQALGQGPQFIFQYYREEENGRGNFPPRFSGLQFPNYSSELNVNALELDDSALYLCASSLPGNGYTFGSGTRLTVV.

J is TRBJ2-6 and V is TRBV30; D unresolved. V was pared by 1 base and J by 2 bases, with 3 bases between. The germline CDR1 and CDR2 sequences are GTSNPN and SVGIG (reference sequence). This CDR3 spans 13 amino acids. As DNA, the CDR3 is TGTGCCTGGAGTGCTACTGGGGCCAACGTCCTGACTTTC. This sequence encodes CAWSATGANVLTF.

This clone was seen only once. The chain employs TRBV7-2 and TRBJ2-5; D is undetermined. Trimming stripped 7 bases from V and 2 bases from J, with 14 bases between. The CDR3 runs to 14 residues. The germline CDR1 and CDR2 sequences are SGHTA and FQGNSA. As DNA, the CDR3 is TGTGCCAGCACCCCCCCCGGCGGTCAAGAGACCCAGTACTTC. It yields the protein CASTPPGGQETQYF.

The genes are TRBV28 and TRBJ1-4; D remains ambiguous. The CDR3 spans 16 residues. The V end was cut by 4 bases, the J end by 0 bases, with 12 bases between. Looked up from germline, CDR1 is MDHEN and CDR2 is SYDVKM. The CDR3 DNA reads as TGTGCCAGCAGTTCCTCGGAGCCTGCAACTAATGAAAAACTGTTTTTT. Translated, it gives CASSSSEPATNEKLFF.

This clone was found once. This chain uses TRBV27 with TRBJ2-7; 8 nucleotides match TRBD1. In germline, CDR1 is MNHEY, CDR2 SMNVEV (reference sequence). The CDR3 contains 16 residues. J lost 2 bases, V lost 5 bases, and 11 bases had no gene match. In DNA form, the CDR3 reads TGTGCCAGCAGTCCTAGCCGGGACAGGTCCACCTACGAGCAGTACTTC. This sequence encodes CASSPSRDRSTYEQYF.

This sequence joins TRBV6-1 and TRBJ2-5; TRBD2 is a possible D gene (5 bases). The CDR3 contains 15 residues. V was pared by 6 bases and J by 5 bases, with 19 bases between. CDR1 and CDR2 from the germline V gene are MNHNS and SASEGT. DNA for the CDR3: TGTGCCAGCAGGGTTGGGCCTAGCACGTGGGAGACCCAGTACTTC. Translation gives CASRVGPSTWETQYF.

In this sample, this clone turned up once. The rearrangement joins TRBV30 to TRBJ1-1; D not certain. Germline CDR1 and CDR2: GTSNPN and SVGIG (reference sequence). The CDR3 length is 12 residues. Deletions cut 3 bases from V and 3 bases from J, with 8 bases between. The CDR3 nucleotides are TGTGCCTGGAGCCAGATGGACACTGAAGCTTTCTTT. Protein product: CAWSQMDTEAFF.

The chain links TRBV7-8 to TRBJ2-1, with D possibly TRBD2 on 6 matching bases. Trimming removed 3 bases from V and 8 bases from J, with 20 bases in between. This CDR3 contains 16 residues. The germline CDR1 and CDR2 sequences are SGHVS and FQNEAQ. The CDR3 here is CASSFQATSTAHEQFF. Written as DNA, the CDR3 is TGTGCCAGCAGCTTCCAAGCGACTAGTACGGCCCATGAGCAGTTCTTC.

The chain couples TRBV27 to TRBJ1-2; D is perhaps TRBD1 (6 bases). The CDR3 sequence is 14 residues long. Trimming took off 4 bases at V and 6 bases at J, with 15 bases between the two ends. Germline CDR1 is MNHEY and CDR2 is SMNVEV (reference sequence). The CDR3 spells CASSSRAGAHGYTF. The CDR3 nucleotides read TGTGCCAGCAGTTCCAGAGCAGGGGCTCATGGCTACACCTTC.

The chain links TRBV12-5 to TRBJ2-1; D perhaps matches TRBD2 (6 bases). Germline V gene sequence: CDR1 LGHNT, CDR2 FRNRAP. CDR3 length: 11 amino acids. V lost 7 bases and J 11 bases, leaving 12 bases between the germline ends. The CDR3 protein is CASARAGQQFF. The CDR3 DNA reads as TGTGCTAGTGCCCGAGCGGGCCAGCAGTTCTTC.

The genes are TRBV5-1 and TRBJ1-5; D is ambiguous. Deletions cut 4 bases from V and 7 bases from J, with 12 bases between. The CDR3 length is 13 residues. Per the germline V gene, CDR1 is SGHRS and CDR2 is YFSETQ. The CDR3 DNA follows: TGCGCCAGCAGCGTGGCGATCGGGCAGCCCCAGCATTTT. This translates into CASSVAIGQPQHF.

About this clone: Its ends do not fully match the called genes, so a read error is possible. The chain uses TRBV19 and TRBJ1-1; 8 nucleotides align to TRBD1. Germline V CDR1 and CDR2: LNHDA, SQIVND (reference sequence). The length of the CDR3 is 10 residues. CDR3 coding DNA: TGTGCCAGTAGTAGGACAGGGCATGTCTTT. This codes for CASSRTGHVF.